This entry lists 29 T cell receptor beta chains sequenced from one sample in a study of blood T cell repertoires in COVID-19. TCRdb keeps only in-frame clones here, not all; method: immunoSEQ multiplex PCR. The sample lists about 170,000 clones, around 74% occurring once. Source material: peripheral blood. Source of these receptors: a man in his 70s with acute or convalescent COVID-19.

V is TRBV27 and J is TRBJ2-5; 13 bases agree with TRBD2. This CDR3 is 15 amino acids long. J was trimmed by 3 bases and V by 2 bases; bases with no gene match: 0. Germline assignment: CDR1 MNHEY and CDR2 SMNVEV (reference sequence). The CDR3, as DNA: TGTGCCAGCAGTTTAGGGACTAGCGGGAAAGAGACCCAGTACTTC. It translates to CASSLGTSGKETQYF.

This clone occurred a few times. The chain has TRBV2 and TRBJ2-3; 11 nucleotides line up with TRBD2. The CDR3 spans 15 residues. Germline CDR1 is SNHLY and CDR2 is FYNNEI. After removal of 7 bases from V and 2 bases from J, the junction contained 5 bases not matched to a gene. The CDR3 coding sequence is TGTGCCAGCAAATTAGCGGGGGGGTTCACAGATACGCAGTATTTT. It translates to CASKLAGGFTDTQYF.

V and J are TRBV27 and TRBJ2-3; 7 nucleotides agree with TRBD2. The CDR3 is 16 residues long. After removal of 4 bases from V and 2 bases from J, the junction contained 9 bases not matched to a gene. Germline assignment: CDR1 MNHEY and CDR2 SMNVEV (reference sequence). CDR3 nucleotide sequence: TGTGCCAGCAGTTCAAAGCGGGATGCCATCACAGATACGCAGTATTTT. Amino acid sequence: CASSSKRDAITDTQYF.

This chain connects TRBV6-5 to TRBJ1-1; TRBD1 matches 7 bases. This CDR3 spans 14 amino acids. Germline loops: CDR1 MNHEY, CDR2 SVGAGI. J lost 0 bases, V lost 6 bases, and 4 bases had no gene match. In DNA form, the CDR3 reads TGTGCCAGCAGATTAGACAGGGTGAACACTGAAGCTTTCTTT. It encodes CASRLDRVNTEAFF.

The rearrangement joins TRBV5-4 to TRBJ1-2; 7 nucleotides align to TRBD1. Trimming at V came to 7 bases and at J to 0 bases, leaving 3 bases not matched to a gene. The length of the CDR3 is 13 residues. Germline CDR1 reads SGHNT; CDR2 reads YYREEE (reference sequence). This CDR3 is CASGTETNYGYTF. The CDR3 nucleotides are TGTGCCAGCGGGACAGAGACTAACTATGGCTACACCTTC.

The V call is TRBV9, the J call TRBJ2-4; possibly TRBD2 for D (6 bases). Per germline, CDR1 SGDLS and CDR2 YYNGEE. The V and J ends lost 4 bases and 1 base respectively, with 12 bases between them. CDR3 length: 15 amino acids. Here the CDR3 reads CASSPGGNAKNIQYF. The CDR3 nucleotides read TGTGCCAGCAGCCCCGGCGGGAATGCCAAAAACATTCAGTACTTC.

This chain links TRBV5-1 with TRBJ2-5, with 7 positions matching TRBD2. Germline CDR1 SGHRS, CDR2 YFSETQ. The CDR3 sequence is 16 residues long. V dropped 0 bases and J dropped 3; count of bases not matched to a gene: 8. The CDR3 DNA reads as TGCGCCAGCAGCTTGGGAGCTGGCCTAGCGGAAGAGACCCAGTACTTC. This sequence encodes CASSLGAGLAEETQYF.

The chain combines TRBV19 with TRBJ2-7; possible D gene TRBD1, 6 bases. Germline values: CDR1 LNHDA, CDR2 SQIVND (reference sequence). This CDR3 has 15 amino acids. The V gene lost 3 bases and the J gene lost 4 bases, with 16 bases spanning the gap. The CDR3 bases are TGTGCCAGTAGTATGTGGTCAGGGGAAGGGTACGAGCAGTACTTC. It yields the protein CASSMWSGEGYEQYF.

The rearrangement joins TRBV24-1 to TRBJ1-4; 7 positions agree with TRBD1. J gave up 8 bases and V 4 bases, and 9 bases lay outside the gene matches. Germline CDR1 is KGHDR and CDR2 is SFDVKD. The CDR3 extends over 15 amino acids. DNA of the CDR3: TGTGCCACCAGTGACCCGACAGGGAGTGGCGAAAAACTGTTTTTT. Amino acids: CATSDPTGSGEKLFF.

The chain recombines TRBV6-5 with TRBJ2-5; TRBD2 is a possible D gene (6 bases). Trimming left V 0 bases short and J 5 bases short, with 10 bases between. There are 14 residues in the CDR3. Germline loops: CDR1 MNHEY, CDR2 SVGAGI. CDR3 nucleotide sequence: TGTGCCAGCAGTTACTCGGGGGGAGTGGAGACCCAGTACTTC. Protein sequence: CASSYSGGVETQYF.

The DNA of the CDR3 is TGTGCCAGCAGTTTTATAGTTAAGGCGGGAGGGCCCTATGAGCAGTTCTTC. Translated: CASSFIVKAGGPYEQFF. This sequence joins TRBV6-2 or TRBV6-3 and TRBJ2-1, with 9 bases fitting TRBD2. The CDR3 is 17 amino acids. V shed 4 bases, J shed 8 bases, and the junction held 15 bases outside the gene matches. CDR1 is MNHEY, CDR2 SVGEGT, per germline.

The rearrangement uses TRBV7-2 and TRBJ2-5; maybe TRBD2 (6 bases). The CDR3 runs to 14 residues. Between the trimmed V and J ends, which lost 3 bases and 2 bases, there was a span of 10 bases. The germline V gene encodes CDR1 SGHTA and CDR2 FQGNSA. CDR3 coding DNA: TGTGCCAGCAGCTTTACGGGGGTACAAGAGACCCAGTACTTC. Protein product: CASSFTGVQETQYF.

This clone was detected a few times. The chain joins TRBV18 to TRBJ1-2; D is perhaps TRBD1 (5 bases). The CDR3 is made up of 14 amino acids. The germline CDR1 and CDR2 sequences are KGHSH and LQKENI. V lost 1 base, J lost 6 bases, and 12 bases lay in between. The CDR3 is CASSPLGGEDGYTF. CDR3 bases: TGTGCCAGCTCACCACTTGGAGGGGAGGATGGCTACACCTTC.

The chain carries TRBV5-1 and TRBJ2-5, with 11 bases identical to TRBD1. Germline-derived CDR1 and CDR2 are SGHRS and YFSETQ. CDR3 length: 18 amino acids. With 3 bases clipped from V and 3 bases from J, the junction kept 13 bases outside the gene matches. CDR3 sequence (DNA): TGCGCCAGCAGCTCACCGGGACAGGGGGATCCCTGGGAAGAGACCCAGTACTTC. Translation: CASSSPGQGDPWEETQYF.

This clone has only one observation. This sequence joins TRBV6-5 and TRBJ2-6; 7 positions match TRBD1. Germline loops: CDR1 MNHEY, CDR2 SVGAGI. V trimming: 0 bases; J trimming: 2 bases; junction bases outside the gene matches: 1. The CDR3 length is 16 residues. The CDR3 region is CASSYSQGAGANVLTF. CDR3 nucleotide sequence: TGTGCCAGCAGTTACTCTCAGGGGGCTGGGGCCAACGTCCTGACTTTC.

V usage is TRBV30 and J usage is TRBJ2-7; 7 bases are a match to TRBD1. Germline CDR1 reads GTSNPN; CDR2 reads SVGIG (reference sequence). V lost 5 bases, J lost 0 bases, and 4 bases stayed unmatched. The CDR3 sequence is 13 residues long. DNA for the CDR3: TGTGCCTGGGACGGGACAGCCTCCTACGAGCAGTACTTC. Translated, it gives CAWDGTASYEQYF. The entire variable domain, with the rest obtained from reference TRBV30 and TRBJ2-7, is as follows: SQTIHQWPATLVQPVGSPLSLECTVEGTSNPNLYWYRQAAGRGLQLLFYSVGIGQISSEVPQNLSASRPQDRQFILSSKKLLLSDSGFYLCAWDGTASYEQYFGPGTRLTVT.

CDR3 DNA sequence: TGCGCCAGCAGCTTAACTAGCGGCACCTACAATGAGCAGTTCTTC. This codes for CASSLTSGTYNEQFF. The chain links TRBV5-1 to TRBJ2-1; the match to TRBD2 covers 8 bases. V gave up 2 bases and J gave up 2 bases; unmatched junction bases: 3. The CDR3 has 15 residues. Germline lookup yields CDR1 SGHRS and CDR2 YFSETQ.

The V gene is TRBV7-3, the J gene TRBJ2-1; 9 nucleotides align to TRBD2. There are 16 residues in the CDR3. The V gene end was trimmed by 2 bases and the J gene end by 2 bases; junction bases not matched to a gene: 4. Looked up from germline, CDR1 is SGHTA and CDR2 is FQGTGA. The CDR3 loop reads CASSLAGGAAYNEQFF. CDR3 in DNA: TGTGCCAGCAGCTTAGCGGGAGGGGCGGCCTACAATGAGCAGTTCTTC.

In this sample, this clone turned up once. The chain has TRBV6-2 or TRBV6-3 and TRBJ2-7, with D possibly matching TRBD2 (6 bases). The CDR3 runs to 14 residues. Between the trimmed V and J ends, which lost 2 bases and 4 bases, there was a span of 12 bases. Germline V gives CDR1 MNHEY, CDR2 SVGEGT. The CDR3: CASSYPGTEYEQYF. The CDR3 nucleotides are TGTGCCAGCAGTTACCCAGGGACTGAGTACGAGCAGTACTTC.

The chain links TRBV12-3 or TRBV12-4 to TRBJ1-2; D may be TRBD1 (6 bases). Trimming removed 5 bases at V and 8 bases at J, with 12 bases between. The CDR3 has 12 amino acids. CDR3: CASSPTGYGYTF. As DNA, the CDR3 is TGTGCCAGCAGTCCCACAGGGTACGGCTACACCTTC.

The chain combines TRBV6-1 with TRBJ2-5, with 12 bases identical to TRBD1. CDR1 and CDR2 from the germline V gene are MNHNS and SASEGT. With 4 bases clipped from V and 2 bases from J, the junction kept 8 bases outside the gene matches. This CDR3 has 17 amino acids. The CDR3 DNA sequence: TGTGCCAGCAGTGGAAACCGGGACAGGGGGCGTCAAGAGACCCAGTACTTC. It encodes CASSGNRDRGRQETQYF.

This rearrangement joins TRBV11-3 to TRBJ2-1; 7 bases are a match to TRBD2. CDR3 size: 16 residues. The V gene end was trimmed by 1 base and the J gene end by 4 bases; junction bases not matched to a gene: 7. Germline loops: CDR1 SGHNT, CDR2 YENEEA. This CDR3 reads CASSLGSLADYNEQFF. In DNA, the CDR3 is TGTGCCAGCAGCTTAGGGTCTCTAGCGGATTACAATGAGCAGTTCTTC.

This chain uses TRBV15 with TRBJ1-3; D is ambiguous. Deletions cut 0 bases from V and 0 bases from J, with 12 bases between. Germline CDR1 reads LNHNV; CDR2 reads YYDKDF (reference sequence). This CDR3 is built from 17 residues. The CDR3 is CATSRDLNSLSGNTIYF. CDR3 sequence (DNA): TGTGCCACCAGCAGAGATCTGAACAGTCTCTCTGGAAACACCATATATTTT.

This clone was detected only a few times. This chain links TRBV3-1 (or the pseudogene TRBV3-2) with TRBJ1-2, with TRBD1 matching 10 bases. Germline trimming cut 1 base from V and 4 bases from J; bases unmatched to any gene: 12. Germline V gene lookup returns CDR1 LGHDT and CDR2 YNNKEL (reference sequence). The CDR3 loop spans 18 amino acids. In DNA, the CDR3 is TGTGCCAGCAGCCAAGCCCCTGTGGGACAGGGGAAAGTCTATGGCTACACCTTC. Protein sequence: CASSQAPVGQGKVYGYTF.

This clone was detected only once. This chain uses TRBV5-1 with TRBJ2-5; 11 nucleotides line up with TRBD2. V lost 4 bases, J lost 5 bases, and 7 bases stayed unmatched. There are 15 residues in the CDR3. Germline CDR1 reads SGHRS; CDR2 reads YFSETQ. Here the CDR3 reads CASSTTSGGGETQYF. In DNA form, the CDR3 reads TGCGCCAGCAGCACAACTAGCGGGGGAGGTGAGACCCAGTACTTC. The full variable domain, completed using reference TRBV5-1 and TRBJ2-5, is KAGVTQTPRYLIKTRGQQVTLSCSPISGHRSVSWYQQTPGQGLQFLFEYFSETQRNKGNFPGRFSGRQFSNSRSEMNVSTLELGDSALYLCASSTTSGGGETQYFGPGTRLLVL.

The chain carries TRBV30 and TRBJ2-7; TRBD1 might be the D (5 bases). CDR1 and CDR2 from the germline V gene are GTSNPN and SVGIG (reference sequence). CDR3 length: 15 residues. V was shortened by 2 bases and J by 9 bases, with 23 bases between the two germline ends. The CDR3 region is CAWSTEIGARLGQYF. The CDR3 DNA sequence: TGTGCCTGGAGTACCGAAATTGGGGCTCGGCTAGGGCAGTACTTC.

The chain is built from TRBV5-1 and TRBJ2-7; D not resolved. This CDR3 is built from 12 residues. Germline V gene sequence: CDR1 SGHRS, CDR2 YFSETQ. Deletions cut 3 bases from V and 0 bases from J, with 4 bases between. The CDR3 DNA follows: TGCGCCAGCAGCTCGAGCTCCTACGAGCAGTACTTC. Translated: CASSSSSYEQYF.

The chain combines TRBV5-6 with TRBJ1-6; no firm D call. This CDR3 is 16 amino acids long. Germline-derived CDR1 and CDR2 are SGHDT and YYEEEE. Trimming pared 1 base from V and 1 base from J, leaving 9 bases between. As DNA, the CDR3 is TGTGCCAGCAGCTTGTTCGCGGGATCCTATAATTCACCCCTCCACTTT. It yields the protein CASSLFAGSYNSPLHF. The full variable domain, its missing parts supplied by reference TRBV5-6 and TRBJ1-6, is DAGVTQSPTHLIKTRGQQVTLRCSPKSGHDTVSWYQQALGQGPQFIFQYYEEEERQRGNFPDRFSGHQFPNYSSELNVNALLLGDSALYLCASSLFAGSYNSPLHFGNGTRLTVT.

The sample holds a few counts of this clone. The J gene is TRBJ1-2, the V gene TRBV10-2; TRBD1 might be the D (6 bases). With 3 bases removed from V and 6 bases from J, the gap between germline ends came to 14 bases. The CDR3 runs to 14 residues. Germline values: CDR1 WSHSY, CDR2 SAAADI. CDR3 in DNA: TGCGCCAGCAGTGATTTCCAGGGGAGGGATGGCTACACCTTC. Amino acid sequence: CASSDFQGRDGYTF.